One sample yielded the 15 T cell receptor beta chains listed below, sequenced in a study of T cell responses to AZD1222 COVID-19 vaccine. Here immunoSEQ multiplex PCR was the method, and the copy in TCRdb shows in-frame clones only, minus some. The sample yields some 130,000 clones, around 90% seen once. This material consisted of peripheral blood, taken 28 days after the second AZD1222 dose. The receptors come from an adult who received the AZD1222 COVID-19 vaccine.

This chain uses TRBV18 with TRBJ1-1; D is unresolved. Germline CDR1 reads KGHSH; CDR2 reads LQKENI. CDR3 length: 12 amino acids. Trimming pared 5 bases from V and 1 base from J, leaving 5 bases between. The CDR3 region has the DNA TGTGCCAGCTCAGGCAGGAACACTGAAGCTTTCTTT. Translated, it gives CASSGRNTEAFF. Combining the CDR3 with reference TRBV18 and TRBJ1-1 gives the whole variable domain NAGVMQNPRHLVRRRGQEARLRCSPMKGHSHVYWYRQLPEEGLKFMVYLQKENIIDESGMPKERFSAEFPKEGPSILRIQQVVRGDSAAYFCASSGRNTEAFFGQGTRLTVV.

This chain connects TRBV30 to TRBJ2-1; 8 positions match TRBD2. Trimming cost V 4 bases and J 10 bases; bases outside gene matches: 9. The germline V gene has CDR1 GTSNPN and CDR2 SVGIG (reference sequence). This CDR3 has 13 amino acids. CDR3 coding DNA: TGTGCCTGGACCAAAAGAGTAGCGGGGGAGCAGTTCTTC. Translating gives CAWTKRVAGEQFF.

The V call is TRBV6-6, the J call TRBJ1-1; D call uncertain. CDR1 and CDR2 (germline): MNHNY, SVGAGI (reference sequence). Trimming cost V 0 bases and J 0 bases, with 8 bases left between them. This CDR3 has 15 amino acids. The CDR3 loop is CASSYSKGMNTEAFF. CDR3 in DNA: TGTGCCAGCAGTTACTCGAAAGGCATGAACACTGAAGCTTTCTTT.

V is TRBV6-1 and J is TRBJ1-1; D gene ambiguous. From germline, CDR1 is MNHNS and CDR2 SASEGT. Between the trimmed V and J ends, which lost 0 bases and 11 bases, there was a span of 10 bases. The CDR3 runs to 12 residues. CDR3 sequence reads: CASSEAQGAAFF. The CDR3 DNA reads TGTGCCAGCAGTGAAGCTCAAGGTGCGGCTTTCTTT.

This clone occurred a few times. The V and J genes are TRBV27 and TRBJ2-7, with 9 bases that match TRBD1. The germline CDR1 and CDR2 sequences are MNHEY and SMNVEV (reference sequence). V was pared by 4 bases and J by 2 bases, with 6 bases of the junction left unmatched. The CDR3 is 15 residues long. The CDR3 spells CASSSPGTGTYEQYF. CDR3 DNA: TGTGCCAGCAGTTCCCCCGGGACAGGGACCTACGAGCAGTACTTC.

The gene calls are TRBV28 and TRBJ1-6; a possible D gene is TRBD1 (6 bases). V lost 10 bases, J lost 9 bases, and 19 bases lay in between. The germline CDR1 and CDR2 sequences are MDHEN and SYDVKM. This CDR3 comprises 14 residues. The CDR3 DNA reads as TGTGCCACCGCCGACAGGCGAGAGTTTTCACCCCTCCACTTT. It specifies CATADRREFSPLHF.

The rearrangement joins TRBV3-1 (or the pseudogene TRBV3-2) to TRBJ2-1; TRBD2 aligns across 13 bases. The V gene end was trimmed by 4 bases and the J gene end by 8 bases; junction bases not matched to a gene: 8. The CDR3 has 16 amino acids. Germline V gene data show CDR1 as LGHDT and CDR2 as YNNKEL (reference sequence). The CDR3 coding sequence is TGTGCCAGCAGCCCAGGCACTAGCGGGGGGGATTATGAGCAGTTCTTC. Its protein is CASSPGTSGGDYEQFF.

This chain links TRBV5-4 with TRBJ2-3; 8 bases match TRBD1. Germline V CDR1 and CDR2: SGHNT, YYREEE (reference sequence). The CDR3 length is 17 residues. V shed 1 base, J shed 5 bases, and the junction held 12 bases outside the gene matches. CDR3 sequence reads: CASSLLVTGGPGDTQYF. Here the CDR3 DNA reads TGTGCCAGCAGCTTGTTAGTCACAGGGGGGCCGGGAGATACGCAGTATTTT.

The chain recombines TRBV29-1 with TRBJ1-2; D gene uncertain. The ends were cut back, 4 bases at V and 8 bases at J, with 11 bases in the middle. CDR3 length: 11 amino acids. Germline-derived CDR1 and CDR2 are SQVTM and ANQGSEA. CDR3 nucleotide sequence: TGCAGCGTTGCCCACCTATACGGCTACACCTTC. This gives the protein CSVAHLYGYTF.

The genes are TRBV6-6 and TRBJ1-1; the match to TRBD1 covers 8 bases. V gave up 6 bases and J gave up 0 bases; unmatched junction bases: 3. The germline V gene has CDR1 MNHNY and CDR2 SVGAGI (reference sequence). The CDR3 is 14 amino acids. CDR3: CASRDRAMNTEAFF. CDR3 nucleotides: TGTGCCAGCAGGGACAGGGCAATGAACACTGAAGCTTTCTTT.

The V call is TRBV18, the J call TRBJ2-7, with 7 bases that match TRBD1. V lost 6 bases, J lost 4 bases, and 12 bases stayed unmatched. The germline gives CDR1 KGHSH, CDR2 LQKENI. CDR3 length equals 15 residues. The CDR3 region has the DNA TGTGCCAGCTCGCAACCGGGACAGACCCTATACGAGCAGTACTTC. It is translated as CASSQPGQTLYEQYF.

V gene TRBV6-5 combines with J gene TRBJ1-1, with a weak D call TRBD1 (6 bases). Germline V gene data show CDR1 as MNHEY and CDR2 as SVGAGI. V lost 2 bases to trimming and J lost 9 bases, with 16 bases between them. This CDR3 region has 14 residues. The CDR3 spells CASSYEAGVSKAFF. The CDR3 DNA is TGTGCCAGCAGTTACGAAGCAGGGGTCAGTAAAGCTTTCTTT.

In this sample, this clone turned up once. The genes are TRBV7-8 and TRBJ2-3; D remains ambiguous. The CDR3 length is 15 residues. Germline-derived CDR1 and CDR2 are SGHVS and FQNEAQ. V gave up 4 bases and J gave up 1 base, with 12 bases separating them. Here the CDR3 DNA reads TGTGCCAGCAGCTCCCTCCGGGTAGGCACAGATACGCAGTATTTT. Translation gives CASSSLRVGTDTQYF.

The chain employs TRBV5-1 and TRBJ2-2, with TRBD2 as a possible D gene (6 bases). CDR1 is SGHRS and CDR2 is YFSETQ in the germline V gene. The CDR3 is 14 residues long. V was shortened by 0 bases and J by 7 bases, with 10 bases between the two germline ends. This CDR3 reads CASSLVLGSGELFF. In DNA form, the CDR3 reads TGCGCCAGCAGCTTGGTACTCGGGAGCGGGGAGCTGTTTTTT.

The chain recombines TRBV5-8 with TRBJ1-1, with 8 bases aligning to TRBD1. Per germline, CDR1 SGHTS and CDR2 YDEGEE. This CDR3 contains 14 residues. Trimming removed 5 bases from V and 8 bases from J; junction bases left unmatched: 11. The DNA of the CDR3 is TGTGCCAGCAGTCGGACAGGGAACCCATTCGAAGCTTTCTTT. Amino acids: CASSRTGNPFEAFF.